Given below is one T cell receptor (beta chain) in context. This clonotype was recorded at least ten times. Its binding antigen is unknown. The sample holds no much larger clone one base away, and base qualities are not on file. This sample is part of a study of breast tumors, draining lymph nodes, adjacent tissues listed by TCRdb under 2016. Concerning the study at large: The study compared TCR beta repertoires across tumor, adjacent nontumor tissue and axillary lymph nodes from breast cancer patients. The study was designed to assess the relationships and possible T-cell exchange between tumor, surrounding tissue and draining lymph node repertoires in human breast cancer. The study at large found these results: Rather than being directly demonstrated, the conclusion that tumor T cells originate in lymph nodes was presented as consistent with a hypothesis. The data were judged consistent with most tumor T cells deriving from the lymph node and then expanding within tumor tissue. Tumor T-cell repertoires showed less diversity than lymph node repertoires and more diversity than nontumor tissue repertoires, and tumor T-cell repertoires showed preferential V and J gene usage. In luminal-like breast cancer, tumor and nontumor tissue repertoires resembled each other significantly more than in basal-like breast cancer.

The germline V gene specifies SGHDT as CDR1 and YYEEEE as CDR2. V is pared back by 0 bases and J by 6 bases, with 13 bases lying between the germline termini. The CDR3 contains 15 residues, cysteine and phenylalanine counted. The CDR3 DNA has 45 bases and is translated from base 1. The reads were generated on an Illumina HiSeq 2000. Multiplex PCR amplification was used to generate the TCR beta chain libraries. High-throughput sequencing was used to analyze the amplified TCR beta chain products. TCRdb reprocessing: public reads trimmed at Q25 with fastp, clones called with MiXCR, in-frame beta chains kept. Every CDR3 protein is listed once, alongside the most common genes and DNA of its rows. The sample contains about 25,000 distinct CDR3 sequences, roughly a quarter of them found a single time. The top ten constitute approximately 12% of the sample.

This clonotype was sampled from a female donor with breast cancer. Some clones in this sample may be carry-over from other donors' samples. The sequence is built from TRBV5-6 and TRBJ1-5; no D gene is confidently identified. The specimen was breast tumor tissue. CDR3 sequence: CASSLGHVGSQPQHF. The DNA sequence follows: TGTGCCAGCAGCTTGGGCCATGTCGGGTCTCAGCCCCAGCATTTT.